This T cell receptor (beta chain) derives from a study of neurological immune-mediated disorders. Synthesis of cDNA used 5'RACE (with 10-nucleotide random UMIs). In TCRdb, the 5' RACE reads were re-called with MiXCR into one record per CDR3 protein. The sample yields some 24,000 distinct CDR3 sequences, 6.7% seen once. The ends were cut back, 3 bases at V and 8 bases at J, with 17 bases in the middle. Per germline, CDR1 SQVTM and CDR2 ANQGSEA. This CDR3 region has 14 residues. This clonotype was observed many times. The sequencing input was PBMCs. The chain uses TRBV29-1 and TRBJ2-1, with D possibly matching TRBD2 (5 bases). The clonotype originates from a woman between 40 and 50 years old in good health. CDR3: CSVDNLALVDEQFF. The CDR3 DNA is TGCAGCGTTGACAACCTAGCCCTAGTCGATGAGCAGTTCTTC.